The present TCR beta chain was sequenced within a study of CD8+CD57+ T cells in acquired aplastic anemia. Study details: Sorted CD4+ and CD8+ cells gave an average of about 3 ug of DNA. Study-level findings and limits: Comparison of patients with controls identified roughly 27 shared CD8+ CDR3 sequences.

Genomic DNA constituted the template upon which TCR beta VDJ and CDR3 profiling was performed. Using its own MiXCR run on the reads, TCRdb lists one record per CDR3 protein. Found here are 150,000 to 200,000 distinct CDR3 sequences, less than 65% of them singletons; the top ten hold under 45%. Patients included in sequencing had previously demonstrated CD8+CD57+ cell expansion by flow cytometry. Severe acquired aplastic anemia was present in all patients. Patients had not yet gotten any therapy when their blood was taken for sampling. V gave up 7 bases and J gave up 3 bases, with 20 bases separating them. This CDR3 is 15 amino acids long. CDR1 is SGDLS, CDR2 YYNGEE, per germline. Notes on this clonotype: The antigen is undetermined.

The clonotype was recovered from a human donor with aplastic anemia. This chain uses TRBV9 with TRBJ2-7, with D possibly TRBD2 on 5 matching bases. What was sequenced was sorted CD4+, CD8+, or CD8+CD57+ T cells (not recorded which) from PBMCs. CDR3 in DNA: TGTGCCAGCTCATTGGCTTTCGGGATGGGCTACGAGCAGTACTTC. Its protein is CASSLAFGMGYEQYF.